This T cell receptor (beta chain) was observed in a study of tumor-infiltrating lymphocytes in oesophageal squamous cell carcinoma. The CDR3 loop spans 15 amino acids. V shed 0 bases and J 1 base; nucleotides not matched to a gene: 2. Germline V lookup: CDR1 KGHSH, CDR2 LQKENI. This clonotype was counted many times. Each CDR3 protein gets one entry after TCRdb re-called the PCR reads with MiXCR. The sample carries some 25,000 distinct CDR3 sequences, roughly 40% recorded once. The material sequenced was esophageal tumor tissue. The sequence derives from a male donor with esophageal squamous cell carcinoma. This chain connects TRBV18 to TRBJ1-2, with 7 bases matching TRBD1. The CDR3 coding sequence is TGTGCCAGCTCACCACCCGGGACAGTTAACTATGGCTACACCTTC. Residues: CASSPPGTVNYGYTF. Drawing the rest from reference TRBV18 and TRBJ1-2, the complete variable domain is NAGVMQNPRHLVRRRGQEARLRCSPMKGHSHVYWYRQLPEEGLKFMVYLQKENIIDESGMPKERFSAEFPKEGPSILRIQQVVRGDSAAYFCASSPPGTVNYGYTFGSGTRLTVV.